This is a list of T cell receptor beta chains from one sample in a study of control samples from healthy donors and cancer patients. The data were produced by immunoSEQ multiplex PCR, yet TCRdb's version contains in-frame clones alone and is incomplete. The sample includes about 150,000 clones, around 90% of them seen just once. Sequenced: blood. All receptors derive from a man younger than 45 in good health. CDR3s include the opening cysteine and the closing phenylalanine or tryptophan. A D gene is named only where the DNA matches it firmly. Clone sizes are given selectively: once, few, many, or a class where the clone is expanded.

abundance	v_gene	j_gene	len	d_gene	CDR3aa	CDR3nt
NA	TRBV11-3	TRBJ2-1	15	TRBD1	CASSQDRGALNEQFF	TGTGCCAGCAGCCAGGACAGGGGCGCGTTGAATGAGCAGTTCTTC
NA	TRBV28	TRBJ2-2	14	NA	CASSSPGDTGELFF	TGTGCCAGCAGTTCGCCGGGGGACACCGGGGAGCTGTTTTTT
NA	TRBV19	TRBJ2-2	18	TRBD2	CASSIGSGRAFVPGELFF	TGTGCCAGTAGTATAGGAAGCGGGAGGGCCTTCGTTCCCGGGGAGCTGTTTTTT
NA	TRBV28	TRBJ1-3	13	NA	CASRDSSGNTIYF	TGTGCCAGCAGGGACAGCTCTGGAAACACCATATATTTT
once	TRBV7-8	TRBJ2-3	24	TRBD2	CASSPEGWSGGDQQHSRATDTQYF	TGTGCCAGCAGCCCCGAGGGATGGAGCGGGGGGGACCAACAGCACAGTAGGGCCACAGATACGCAGTATTTT
NA	TRBV19	TRBJ1-5	17	NA	CASSLTRTTGLNQPQHF	TGTGCCAGTAGTCTAACACGGACAACAGGCTTGAATCAGCCCCAGCATTTT
NA	TRBV7-2	TRBJ1-5	14	NA	CASSYDSSNQPQHF	TGTGCCAGCAGCTACGACAGCAGCAATCAGCCCCAGCATTTT
NA	TRBV11-2	TRBJ2-1	13	NA	CASSRTGSNEQFF	TGTGCCAGCAGCCGTACAGGGTCCAATGAGCAGTTCTTC
NA	TRBV7-3	TRBJ2-5	20	TRBD2	CASSLIPRTSGAQRGETQYF	TGTGCCAGCAGCTTAATTCCGCGGACTAGCGGGGCACAGAGGGGAGAGACCCAGTACTTC
NA	TRBV9	TRBJ2-4	14	NA	CASSAGRGWDIQYF	TGTGCCAGCAGCGCCGGTCGGGGGTGGGACATTCAGTACTTC
once	TRBV18	TRBJ2-7	14	NA	CASSPPPGSYEQYF	TGTGCCAGCTCACCACCGCCGGGCTCCTACGAGCAGTACTTC
NA	TRBV5-1	TRBJ1-6	16	NA	CASSLAGTAARSPLHF	TGCGCCAGCAGCTTGGCCGGGACGGCCGCCAGGTCACCCCTCCACTTT
NA	TRBV7-2	TRBJ1-5	14	NA	CASSLEGGQKPQHF	TGTGCCAGCAGCTTAGAGGGGGGTCAGAAGCCCCAGCATTTT
NA	TRBV6-2/TRBV6-3	TRBJ1-1	13	NA	CASSYEWNTEAFF	TGTGCCAGCAGTTACGAATGGAACACTGAAGCTTTCTTT
NA	TRBV4-2	TRBJ1-1	16	NA	CASSQDNQGLNSEAFF	TGTGCCAGCAGCCAAGATAATCAAGGCCTAAACTCTGAAGCTTTCTTT
NA	TRBV7-6	TRBJ1-2	15	NA	CASSSPGGGYYGYTF	TGTGCCAGCAGCTCACCGGGCGGCGGGTACTATGGCTACACCTTC
once	TRBV7-2	TRBJ2-6	15	NA	CASSPAGAGANVLTF	TGTGCCAGCAGCCCAGCCGGGGCCGGGGCCAACGTCCTGACTTTC
NA	TRBV24-1	TRBJ1-1	13	TRBD1	CATRETGVPEAFF	TGTGCCACCAGGGAGACAGGGGTTCCTGAAGCTTTCTTT
NA	TRBV12-5	TRBJ1-1	11	NA	CASGLNTEAFF	TGTGCTAGTGGTTTGAATACTGAAGCTTTCTTT
NA	TRBV19	TRBJ1-5	15	NA	CASSLQGISNQPQHF	TGTGCCAGTAGTTTACAGGGAATAAGCAATCAGCCCCAGCATTTT
NA	TRBV10-3	TRBJ1-2	14	NA	CAISIQQGSYGYTF	TGTGCCATCAGTATTCAACAGGGTAGCTATGGCTACACCTTC
NA	TRBV12-3/TRBV12-4	TRBJ2-3	13	NA	CASSPGIQDTQYF	TGTGCCAGCAGTCCCGGGATTCAAGATACGCAGTATTTT
NA	TRBV11-3	TRBJ2-7	14	TRBD1	CASNKGQGAYEQYF	TGTGCCAGCAACAAGGGGCAGGGGGCCTACGAGCAGTACTTC
once	TRBV30	TRBJ1-2	13	NA	CAWSLDTNYGYTF	TGTGCCTGGAGTCTGGACACTAACTATGGCTACACCTTC
NA	TRBV7-8	TRBJ2-3	15	TRBD2	CASSLGLAFIDTQYF	TGTGCCAGCAGCTTGGGACTAGCTTTCATAGATACGCAGTATTTT
NA	TRBV7-9	TRBJ1-2	17	TRBD1	CASTPPGQGSSVYGYTF	TGTGCCAGCACCCCTCCGGGACAGGGTAGTTCCGTCTATGGCTACACCTTC
NA	TRBV21-1	TRBJ1-4	20	NA	CASSKPLDREGNATNEKLFF	TGTGCCAGCAGCAAACCCTTGGACAGGGAGGGCAATGCAACTAATGAAAAACTGTTTTTT
few	TRBV12-3/TRBV12-4	TRBJ1-1	13	NA	CASSFQMNTEAFF	TGTGCCAGCAGTTTTCAGATGAACACTGAAGCTTTCTTT
NA	TRBV6-2/TRBV6-3	TRBJ1-2	12	NA	CASSSGGYGYTF	TGTGCCAGCAGTTCGGGCGGGTATGGCTACACCTTC
NA	TRBV7-2	TRBJ1-2	11	NA	CASSQEYGYTF	TGTGCCAGCAGCCAGGAATATGGCTACACCTTC
NA	TRBV6-2/TRBV6-3	TRBJ2-5	12	NA	CASSSSFEETYF	TGTGCCAGCAGTTCGAGTTTCGAGGAGACGTACTTC
NA	TRBV7-2	TRBJ1-6	15	NA	CASSIFGHNNSPLHF	TGTGCCAGCAGCATCTTCGGACACAATAATTCACCCCTCCACTTT
NA	TRBV7-3	TRBJ2-2	16	TRBD2	CASSFLAGANTGELFF	TGTGCCAGCAGCTTTCTAGCGGGAGCGAACACCGGGGAGCTGTTTTTT
NA	TRBV2	TRBJ1-1	11	NA	CASRGEGEAFF	TGTGCCAGCAGGGGCGAAGGTGAAGCTTTCTTT
few	TRBV6-5	TRBJ1-5	14	NA	CASSRGPGGQPQHF	TGTGCCAGCAGTAGAGGCCCGGGGGGTCAGCCCCAGCATTTT
once	TRBV6-1	TRBJ1-6	15	NA	CASSEGGQGDSPLHF	TGTGCCAGCAGTGAGGGTGGGCAGGGCGACTCACCCCTCCACTTT
NA	TRBV4-3	TRBJ1-2	16	NA	CASSPTIGQTNYGYTF	TGCGCCAGCAGCCCAACAATAGGACAGACTAACTATGGCTACACCTTC
NA	TRBV24-1	TRBJ1-1	15	TRBD1	CATSDKQGEGTEAFF	TGTGCCACCAGTGATAAACAGGGGGAGGGCACTGAAGCTTTCTTT
NA	TRBV7-9	TRBJ1-2	14	NA	CASSLEQGYNGYTF	TGTGCCAGCAGCTTAGAACAGGGTTATAATGGCTACACCTTC
NA	TRBV23-1	TRBJ1-3	16	NA	CASSQSYRNPGNTIYF	TGCGCCAGCAGTCAATCTTACAGGAACCCTGGAAACACCATATATTTT
NA	TRBV7-3	TRBJ2-7	14	TRBD2	CASSPGTSGYEQYF	TGTGCCAGCAGCCCCGGGACTAGCGGTTACGAGCAGTACTTC
NA	TRBV9	TRBJ2-7	15	TRBD1	CASSGRGTDTYEQYF	TGTGCCAGCAGCGGCCGTGGGACAGACACCTACGAGCAGTACTTC
NA	TRBV7-2	TRBJ2-3	13	NA	CASSLARQDTQYF	TGTGCCAGCAGCTTAGCCCGCCAAGATACGCAGTATTTT
NA	TRBV3-1/TRBV3-2	TRBJ1-5	13	TRBD1	CASSQGQRKPQHF	TGTGCCAGCAGCCAGGGACAGAGGAAGCCCCAGCATTTT
NA	TRBV7-2	TRBJ2-7	12	NA	CASSPSSYEQYF	TGTGCCAGCAGCCCCAGCTCCTACGAGCAGTACTTC
once	TRBV11-3	TRBJ2-7	14	NA	CASSPRTGTYEQYF	TGTGCCAGCAGCCCCCGTACCGGGACCTACGAGCAGTACTTC
NA	TRBV6-2/TRBV6-3	TRBJ2-6	19	TRBD2	CASSFHGSGKLSGANVLTF	TGTGCCAGCAGTTTCCATGGTAGCGGGAAGCTTTCCGGGGCCAACGTCCTGACTTTC